The 21 T cell receptor beta chains presented below share a single source sample, sequenced in a study of blood T cell repertoires in COVID-19. Data came from immunoSEQ multiplex PCR; TCRdb stores just in-frame clones and leaves some out. Of roughly 120,000 clones in the sample, 85% to 90% are singletons; the top ten hold 3.5% to 4%. Sequenced sample: peripheral blood. These receptors all stem from an older woman with COVID-19, enrolled during active disease.

The chain links TRBV5-4 to TRBJ2-1, with 12 nucleotides matching TRBD2. The CDR3 is 15 residues long. Unmatched junction bases numbered 6, after V lost 4 bases and J lost 7 bases. Germline CDR1 is SGHNT and CDR2 is YYREEE (reference sequence). The CDR3 loop is CASSALAGGPNEQFF. In nucleotides, the CDR3 is TGTGCCAGCAGCGCCCTAGCGGGGGGGCCAAATGAGCAGTTCTTC.

This rearrangement joins TRBV6-4 to TRBJ2-3, with 9 bases aligning to TRBD2. The CDR3 has 16 amino acids. The trim removed 5 bases at V and 2 bases at J, leaving 8 bases unmatched. Per the germline V gene, CDR1 is MRHNA and CDR2 is SNTAGT. CDR3 sequence reads: CASSSVAGAHTDTQYF. CDR3 nucleotide sequence: TGTGCCAGCAGTTCCGTAGCGGGGGCCCACACAGATACGCAGTATTTT.

This clone was detected once. The rearrangement links TRBV7-9 to TRBJ1-1, with 7 bases matching TRBD1. J was trimmed by 0 bases and V by 4 bases; bases with no gene match: 8. The CDR3 is 16 residues long. CDR1 is SEHNR and CDR2 is FQNEAQ in the germline V gene (reference sequence). The CDR3 region is CASSSQRTGLNTEAFF. The CDR3 DNA follows: TGTGCCAGCAGCTCCCAGCGGACAGGATTGAACACTGAAGCTTTCTTT.

This sequence joins TRBV5-1 and TRBJ1-2; 7 bases line up with TRBD1. Looked up from germline, CDR1 is SGHRS and CDR2 is YFSETQ. This CDR3 has 13 residues. Trimming removed 4 bases from V and 4 bases from J; junction bases left unmatched: 4. CDR3 amino acids: CASSLGQSYGYTF. As DNA, the CDR3 is TGCGCCAGCAGCCTGGGACAGAGCTATGGCTACACCTTC.

The chain employs TRBV2 and TRBJ1-2; 7 nucleotides line up with TRBD1. V lost 6 bases and J lost 3; bases outside the gene matches: 7. This CDR3 spans 14 amino acids. Germline values: CDR1 SNHLY, CDR2 FYNNEI. Written as DNA, the CDR3 is TGTGCCAGCAGGAGGGGGCAGCGTGACTATGGCTACACCTTC. Translation gives CASRRGQRDYGYTF.

This chain joins TRBV6-5 and TRBJ2-5; D gene uncertain. V lost 10 bases and J 2 bases, leaving 14 bases between the germline ends. This CDR3 contains 13 residues. CDR1 and CDR2 (germline): MNHEY, SVGAGI. CDR3 coding DNA: TGTGCCATCGCAGAAGATCCGCAAGAGACCCAGTACTTC. It yields the protein CAIAEDPQETQYF.

V usage is TRBV7-2 and J usage is TRBJ1-2; D is ambiguous. The germline V and J ends were trimmed by 5 bases and 8 bases, with 9 bases remaining between them. Germline V gives CDR1 SGHTA, CDR2 FQGNSA. The CDR3 consists of 11 residues. CDR3 in DNA: TGTGCCAGCAGCCCAATGGGCGGCTACACCTTC. Protein product: CASSPMGGYTF.

The genes are TRBV5-1 and TRBJ1-2, with TRBD1 matching 8 bases. The CDR3 spans 16 residues. V shed 4 bases and J 8 bases; nucleotides not matched to a gene: 16. The germline V gene has CDR1 SGHRS and CDR2 YFSETQ. The CDR3 nucleotides read TGCGCCAGCAGCCCCGGTGATCAAGGCAGGGGGCAGGGCTACACCTTC. This encodes CASSPGDQGRGQGYTF.

This chain joins TRBV19 and TRBJ1-3; 8 positions match TRBD1. This CDR3 comprises 18 residues. The germline V gene has CDR1 LNHDA and CDR2 SQIVND (reference sequence). The ends lost 3 bases at V and 0 bases at J; junction bases unmatched: 10. DNA of the CDR3: TGTGCCAGTAGTATTGGCAGGGGGCAAATATACTCTGGAAACACCATATATTTT. Protein: CASSIGRGQIYSGNTIYF.

V is TRBV4-1 and J is TRBJ1-1, with TRBD1 matching over 8 bases. This CDR3 is built from 15 residues. The trim removed 3 bases at V and 7 bases at J, leaving 10 bases unmatched. The germline CDR1 and CDR2 sequences are MGHRA and YSYEKL. CDR3 protein: CASSQGPGQASEAFF. In DNA, the CDR3 is TGCGCCAGCAGCCAGGGCCCGGGACAGGCGAGTGAAGCTTTCTTT.

This chain links TRBV25-1 with TRBJ1-1; D remains unclear. V shed 2 bases and J shed 3 bases, with 13 bases lying between them. Germline V gene sequence: CDR1 MGHDK, CDR2 SYGVNS. This CDR3 has 15 amino acids. CDR3 loop: CASSERMVDYTEAFF. In DNA form, the CDR3 reads TGTGCCAGCAGTGAACGCATGGTGGACTACACTGAAGCTTTCTTT.

The chain joins TRBV29-1 to TRBJ2-1; the D gene is possibly TRBD1 (6 bases). Germline V gives CDR1 SQVTM, CDR2 ANQGSEA. The CDR3 spans 14 residues. Trimming took 2 bases from V and 8 from J, leaving 16 bases between them. CDR3 bases: TGCAGCGTTGAAACGGGGACACGGGGCGATGAGCAGTTCTTC. Protein: CSVETGTRGDEQFF.

The genes are TRBV5-4 and TRBJ2-2; 9 bases fit TRBD1. CDR3 length: 16 residues. The J segment lost 4 bases and the V segment lost 5 bases, leaving 9 bases of the junction unmatched. Germline V gene sequence: CDR1 SGHNT, CDR2 YYREEE (reference sequence). In DNA form, the CDR3 reads TGTGCCAGCAGGGGGACAGGGAGGGATGTCACCGGGGAGCTGTTTTTT. Its translation is CASRGTGRDVTGELFF.

This rearrangement joins TRBV29-1 to TRBJ2-5, with D possibly TRBD1 on 6 matching bases. This CDR3 contains 24 residues. V was cut by 2 bases and J by 12 bases, with 52 bases left in between. Germline CDR1 reads SQVTM; CDR2 reads ANQGSEA. The CDR3 protein is CSVELLYNQGYNPDQDSLGAKEYF. The CDR3 coding sequence is TGCAGCGTTGAACTTCTGTATAACCAAGGGTACAATCCTGACCAAGATTCCCTGGGGGCCAAAGAGTACTTC.

The CDR3 sequence is CASSLPGQNYGYTF. DNA for the CDR3: TGTGCCAGCAGCTTACCGGGACAGAACTATGGCTACACCTTC. This rearrangement joins TRBV5-6 to TRBJ1-2; TRBD1 aligns across 7 bases. CDR3 length equals 14 residues. J gave up 2 bases and V 2 bases, and 3 bases lay outside the gene matches. Germline loops: CDR1 SGHDT, CDR2 YYEEEE.

The chain couples TRBV18 to TRBJ2-1; 15 bases line up with TRBD2. Germline values: CDR1 KGHSH, CDR2 LQKENI. The CDR3 runs to 17 residues. V lost 3 bases, J lost 9 bases, and 9 bases stayed unmatched. The CDR3 region is CASSPWTSGGASGEQFF. The CDR3 DNA is TGTGCCAGCTCACCCTGGACTAGCGGGGGGGCCAGTGGTGAGCAGTTCTTC.

V usage is TRBV7-2 and J usage is TRBJ2-5; no definite D call. Per the germline V gene, CDR1 is SGHTA and CDR2 is FQGNSA. Trimming cost V 1 base and J 2 bases, with 5 bases left between them. The CDR3 runs to 13 residues. The CDR3 coding sequence is TGTGCCAGCAGCTTAGTAGAGCAAGAGACCCAGTACTTC. Its protein is CASSLVEQETQYF.

This sequence joins TRBV6-6 and TRBJ1-2; 12 bases map to TRBD1. The CDR3 sequence is 17 residues long. CDR1 is MNHNY, CDR2 SVGAGI, per germline (reference sequence). V dropped 5 bases and J dropped 4; count of bases not matched to a gene: 11. CDR3 bases: TGTGCCAGCAGTCCTGGGACAGGGGGCGCGGGTCCCTATGGCTACACCTTC. Its protein product is CASSPGTGGAGPYGYTF.

This clone was observed a few times. Other nucleotide sequences in the sample specify the same CDR3. V is TRBV9 and J is TRBJ2-7; 7 bases agree with TRBD1. Germline assignment: CDR1 SGDLS and CDR2 YYNGEE. The CDR3 is made up of 14 amino acids. V trimming: 4 bases; J trimming: 0 bases; junction bases outside the gene matches: 4. The DNA for the CDR3 is TGTGCCAGCAGCCCCCGGGACAGCTCCTACGAGCAGTACTTC. This encodes CASSPRDSSYEQYF.

The CDR3: CASGLPLAGELFF. CDR3 sequence (DNA): TGTGCTAGTGGTTTGCCCTTAGCCGGGGAGCTGTTTTTT. V usage is TRBV12-5 and J usage is TRBJ2-2; D gene ambiguous. Trimming removed 2 bases at V and 6 bases at J, with 7 bases between. This CDR3 comprises 13 residues. Germline V gene lookup returns CDR1 LGHNT and CDR2 FRNRAP.

This clone was seen just once. The chain recombines TRBV27 with TRBJ2-2; 7 bases fit TRBD1. Losses at the gene ends were 0 bases for V and 7 bases for J; bases not matched to a gene: 17. Germline CDR1 is MNHEY and CDR2 is SMNVEV (reference sequence). The CDR3 loop spans 19 amino acids. The CDR3 sequence is CASSLSSLTGRFKGGELFF. The CDR3 region has the DNA TGTGCCAGCAGTTTATCGAGTTTGACAGGGCGGTTTAAGGGCGGGGAGCTGTTTTTT.